These 3 T cell receptor beta chains were all obtained from the same sample, sequenced in a study of T cells expressing NK-cell markers. TCRdb derives one entry per CDR3 protein from the 5' RACE reads, leaving out DNA. Its table lists 440,000 or so distinct CDR3 sequences. What was sequenced was blood T cells: a sorted CD56 or NKG2C T cell subset, CD4+ or CD8+ T cells, or bulk PBMC T cells (not recorded which). The receptors shown here come from a woman between 18 and 75 years old in good health.

The gene calls are TRBV3-1 and TRBJ2-1. The CDR3 loop spans 18 amino acids. Germline CDR1 and CDR2: LGHDT and YNNKEL (reference sequence). CDR3 in amino acids: CASSQDQFGRGSYNEQFF.

This chain connects TRBV29-1 to TRBJ2-2. The CDR3 runs to 13 residues. The germline gives CDR1 SQVTM, CDR2 ANQGSEA. CDR3 region: CSVDLPDVGELFF.

The chain carries TRBV20-1 and TRBJ2-6. Per germline, CDR1 DFQATT and CDR2 SNEGSKA (reference sequence). The CDR3 runs to 14 residues. The CDR3 loop is CSARNRSGANVLTF.